This T cell receptor (beta chain) was profiled in a study of T cell responses to AZD1222 COVID-19 vaccine. Findings of the study overall: After the peak T cell response, and only then, were repertoires sampled. Donors skewed white British and female; clonal diversity was possibly underestimated.

This clone was found once. As yet, its antigen is unknown. Trimming shortened V by 2 bases and J by 11 bases, and 17 bases separated the two germline ends. CDR3 length: 14 amino acids. CDR1 and CDR2 from the germline V gene are KGHDR and SFDVKD. Produced via immunoSEQ multiplex PCR; TCRdb's table is partial and in-frame only. The data show approximately 96,000 clones, roughly 84% seen once. The genes are TRBV24-1 and TRBJ1-1; D may be TRBD1 (5 bases). This material consisted of peripheral blood, taken 28 days after the second AZD1222 dose. The receptor was isolated from an adult who received the AZD1222 COVID-19 vaccine. The CDR3 loop reads CATSDSDRQTAAFF. The CDR3 DNA is TGTGCCACCAGTGATTCTGACAGACAAACGGCTGCTTTCTTT.